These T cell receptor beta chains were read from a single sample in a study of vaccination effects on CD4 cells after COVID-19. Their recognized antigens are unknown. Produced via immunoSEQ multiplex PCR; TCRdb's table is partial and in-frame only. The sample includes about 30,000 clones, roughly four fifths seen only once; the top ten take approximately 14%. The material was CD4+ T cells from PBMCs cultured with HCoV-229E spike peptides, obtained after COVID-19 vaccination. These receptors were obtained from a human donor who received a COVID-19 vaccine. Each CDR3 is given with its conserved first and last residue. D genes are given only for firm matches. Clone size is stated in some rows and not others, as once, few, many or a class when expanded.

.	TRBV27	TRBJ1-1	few	TGTGCCAGCAGTGTGGCAGGCGAAGCTTTCTTT	CASSVAGEAFF
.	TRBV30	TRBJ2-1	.	TGTGCCTGGAGTGTAGGGGGGGATGAGCAGTTCTTC	CAWSVGGDEQFF
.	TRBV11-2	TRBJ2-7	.	TGTGCCAGCAGCCTCTCCGGGTCCTACGAGCAGTACTTC	CASSLSGSYEQYF
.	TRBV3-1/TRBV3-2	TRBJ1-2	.	TGTGCCAGCAGCCGCCTCCCGAGCTACACCTTC	CASSRLPSYTF
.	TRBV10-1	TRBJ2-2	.	TGCGCCAGCAGTGAACAGGGCCTTACCTCGAACACCGGGGAGCTGTTTTTT	CASSEQGLTSNTGELFF
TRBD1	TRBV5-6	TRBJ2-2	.	TGTGCCAGCAGCTTGAGGTGGGACAGTTATCCCGGGGAGCTGTTTTTT	CASSLRWDSYPGELFF
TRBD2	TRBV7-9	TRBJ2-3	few	TGTGCCAGCAGCTCGACAGGACTAGCGGGAGGAGATACGCAGTATTTT	CASSSTGLAGGDTQYF
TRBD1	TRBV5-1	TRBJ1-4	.	TGCGCCAGCAGCTGGACAGTGACAGGGCAGCGGCCTGAAAAACTGTTTTTT	CASSWTVTGQRPEKLFF
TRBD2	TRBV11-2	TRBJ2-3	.	TGTGCCAGCAGCTTTTTAGCTGCGGCGGGGGTATACGATACGCAGTATTTT	CASSFLAAAGVYDTQYF
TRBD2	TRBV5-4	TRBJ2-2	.	TGTGCCAGCAGCAAACCGGGACTAGCGGGGGGGCGCGGCACCGGGGAGCTGTTTTTT	CASSKPGLAGGRGTGELFF
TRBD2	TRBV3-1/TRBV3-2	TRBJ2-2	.	TGTGCCAGCAGCCAAGAATTCGCGGGAGGGGTCGCCGGGGAGCTGTTTTTT	CASSQEFAGGVAGELFF
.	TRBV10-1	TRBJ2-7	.	TGCGCCAGCAGTGGAGACAACTACGAGCAGTACTTC	CASSGDNYEQYF
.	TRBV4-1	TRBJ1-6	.	TGCGCCAGCAGCCCTACAGTTGGAGAACGCTCCTATAATTCACCCCTCCACTTT	CASSPTVGERSYNSPLHF
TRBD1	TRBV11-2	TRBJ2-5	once	TGTGCCAGCAGTGAACCATACAGGGGTCGAGGGGAGACCCAGTACTTC	CASSEPYRGRGETQYF
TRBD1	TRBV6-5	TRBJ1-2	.	TGTGCCAGCAGGCACGGGACAGGAACATATGGCTACACCTTC	CASRHGTGTYGYTF
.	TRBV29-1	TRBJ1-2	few	TGCAGCGTTAGTAAGAGTAACTATGGCTACACCTTC	CSVSKSNYGYTF
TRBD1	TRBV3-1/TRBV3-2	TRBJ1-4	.	TGTGCCAGCAGCGTAAGCCGGGACAGGGTCGAAAAACTGTTTTTT	CASSVSRDRVEKLFF
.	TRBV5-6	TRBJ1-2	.	TGTGCCAGCAGCTTGGCGTATGGCTACACCTTC	CASSLAYGYTF
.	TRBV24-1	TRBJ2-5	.	TGTGCCACCAGTGATCCGGGGACGAGAGAGACCCAGTACTTC	CATSDPGTRETQYF
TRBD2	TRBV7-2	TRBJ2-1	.	TGTGCCAGCAGCCGCACTAGCGGGAGGGCCTCCTACAATGAGCAGTTCTTC	CASSRTSGRASYNEQFF
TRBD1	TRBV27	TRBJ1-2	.	TGTGCCAGCACTCGGTCTTCGTACGGGACAGGAAAAGATGACAATAACTATGGCTACACCTTC	CASTRSSYGTGKDDNNYGYTF
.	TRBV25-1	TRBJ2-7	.	TGTGCCAGCAGGAGGTCCGCAGTCTACGAGCAGTACTTC	CASRRSAVYEQYF
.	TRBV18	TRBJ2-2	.	TGTGCCAGCTCACCACCGGCGGACACCGGGGAGCTGTTTTTT	CASSPPADTGELFF
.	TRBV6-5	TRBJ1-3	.	TGTGCCAGCACCAGGGTTTCTGGAAACACCATATATTTT	CASTRVSGNTIYF
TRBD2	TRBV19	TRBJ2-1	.	TGTGCCAGCAAACATGCGGGACTAGCGACCCATGAGCAGTTCTTC	CASKHAGLATHEQFF
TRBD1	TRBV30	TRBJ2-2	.	TGTGCCTGGAGGAGGAGCGGACAGGGGGACACCGGGGAGCTGTTTTTT	CAWRRSGQGDTGELFF
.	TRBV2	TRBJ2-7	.	TGTGCCAGCAGGTGGGGGATACGCTCCTACGAGCAGTACTTC	CASRWGIRSYEQYF
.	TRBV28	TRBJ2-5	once	TGTGCCAGCAGCTCCCCCGGGGCAAGTAAAGAGACCCAGTACTTC	CASSSPGASKETQYF
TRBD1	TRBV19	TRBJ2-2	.	TGTGCCAGTAGGAGGGACAGGGATTTCGGGGAGCTGTTTTTT	CASRRDRDFGELFF
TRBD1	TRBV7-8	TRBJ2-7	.	TGTGCCAGCAGCCGTGGACAGGGGTATTCCTACGAGCAGTACTTC	CASSRGQGYSYEQYF
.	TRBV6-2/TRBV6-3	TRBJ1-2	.	TGTGCCAGCAGTTGGGACAAATCCCAGCTCCGGACACAATATGGCTACACCTTC	CASSWDKSQLRTQYGYTF
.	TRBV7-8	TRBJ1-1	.	TGTGCCAGCAGCTTAGAGGTGGTGAGCACTGAAGCTTTCTTT	CASSLEVVSTEAFF
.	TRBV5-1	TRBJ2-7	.	TGCGCCAGCAGCGGGCGGGGCTATAGCTCCTACGAGCAGTACTTC	CASSGRGYSSYEQYF
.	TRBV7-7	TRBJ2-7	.	TGTGCCAGCAGCTTAGGGGCTAGTAACGAGCAGTACTTC	CASSLGASNEQYF
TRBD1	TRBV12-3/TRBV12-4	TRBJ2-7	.	TGTGCCAGCAGTCGGGACAGGGTAGGAGAGCAGTACTTC	CASSRDRVGEQYF